The 5 T cell receptor beta chains presented below share a single source sample, sequenced in a study of blood T cell repertoires in COVID-19. Measured with immunoSEQ multiplex PCR; TCRdb has only the in-frame clones, and not every one. This repertoire shows 200,000 to 300,000 clones, about 90% found once; its top ten account for around 3.3%. Material: PBMCs or T cells enriched from blood (not recorded which). All receptors derive from a woman between 40 and 55 years old with acute COVID-19.

This clone was found once. The chain is built from TRBV19 and TRBJ2-7, with 7 bases aligning to TRBD2. Unmatched junction bases numbered 6, after V lost 3 bases and J lost 1 base. CDR3 length: 15 amino acids. Germline V gene lookup returns CDR1 LNHDA and CDR2 SQIVND (reference sequence). Here the CDR3 DNA reads TGTGCCAGTAGTATTCTGGGAGGGCCTTCCTACGAGCAGTACTTC. Its translation: CASSILGGPSYEQYF.

This clone was observed once. The CDR3: CASSQSGRNQPQHF. CDR3 sequence (DNA): TGTGCCAGCAGCCAATCTGGGCGCAATCAGCCCCAGCATTTT. The rearrangement links TRBV16 to TRBJ1-5, with unresolved D. In germline, CDR1 is KGHSY, CDR2 FQNENV. The V and J ends lost 0 bases and 2 bases respectively, with 5 bases between them. The CDR3 totals 14 residues. The full variable domain, in which reference TRBV16 and TRBJ1-5 provide the parts outside the CDR3, is GEEVAQTPKHLVRGEGQKAKLYCAPIKGHSYVFWYQQVLKNEFKFLISFQNENVFDETGMPKERFSAKCLPNSPCSLEIQATKLEDSAVYFCASSQSGRNQPQHFGDGTRLSIL.

This clone was found a few times. The rearrangement joins TRBV4-1 to TRBJ2-1; 7 bases line up with TRBD2. Losses at the gene ends were 1 base for V and 3 bases for J; bases not matched to a gene: 3. This CDR3 spans 15 amino acids. Germline loops: CDR1 MGHRA, CDR2 YSYEKL. The CDR3 DNA reads TGCGCCAGCAGCCAAGTTACTAGCGACTACAATGAGCAGTTCTTC. This codes for CASSQVTSDYNEQFF.

CDR3 bases: TGTGCCAGTAGGCGGGAGACGACCTACAATGAGCAGTTCTTC. Its protein product is CASRRETTYNEQFF. J is TRBJ2-1 and V is TRBV19; 7 nucleotides align to TRBD2. This CDR3 is built from 14 residues. V lost 6 bases to trimming and J lost 2 bases; unmatched junction nucleotides: 4. Per germline, CDR1 LNHDA and CDR2 SQIVND (reference sequence). Together with reference TRBV19 and TRBJ2-1, the CDR3 gives the full variable domain: DGGITQSPKYLFRKEGQNVTLSCEQNLNHDAMYWYRQDPGQGLRLIYYSQIVNDFQKGDIAEGYSVSREKKESFPLTVTSAQKNPTAFYLCASRRETTYNEQFFGPGTRLTVL.

The table lists this clone with a count of one. The chain is built from TRBV11-2 and TRBJ2-7; 7 nucleotides line up with TRBD1. Unmatched junction bases numbered 11, after V lost 4 bases and J lost 2 bases. The CDR3 totals 16 residues. CDR1 is SGHAT, CDR2 FQNNGV, per germline. CDR3 amino acids: CASSSLRGTHTYEQYF. CDR3 DNA sequence: TGTGCCAGCAGCTCCCTCAGGGGGACACATACCTACGAGCAGTACTTC.